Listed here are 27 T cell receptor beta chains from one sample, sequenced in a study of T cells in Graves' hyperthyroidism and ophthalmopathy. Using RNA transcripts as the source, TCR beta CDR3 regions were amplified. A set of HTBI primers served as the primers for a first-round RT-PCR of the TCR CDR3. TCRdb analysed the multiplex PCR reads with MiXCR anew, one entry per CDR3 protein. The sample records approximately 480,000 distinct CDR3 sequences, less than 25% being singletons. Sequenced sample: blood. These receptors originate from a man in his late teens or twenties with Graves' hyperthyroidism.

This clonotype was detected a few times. The CDR3 nucleotides read TGCGCCAGCAGCTCGCAGGACAGGGTCTCATCTGGCTACACCTTC. As protein: CASSSQDRVSSGYTF. The rearrangement links TRBV4-1 to TRBJ1-2; TRBD1 agrees at 8 bases. Germline loops: CDR1 MGHRA, CDR2 YSYEKL. The CDR3 length is 15 residues. With 5 bases clipped from V and 7 bases from J, the junction kept 12 bases outside the gene matches.

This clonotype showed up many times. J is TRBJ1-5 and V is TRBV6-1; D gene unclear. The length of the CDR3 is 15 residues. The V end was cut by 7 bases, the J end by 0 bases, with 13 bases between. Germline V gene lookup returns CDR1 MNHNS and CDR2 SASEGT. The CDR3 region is CASIYEQYSNQPQHF. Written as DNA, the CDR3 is TGTGCCAGCATCTACGAGCAGTATAGCAATCAGCCCCAGCATTTT.

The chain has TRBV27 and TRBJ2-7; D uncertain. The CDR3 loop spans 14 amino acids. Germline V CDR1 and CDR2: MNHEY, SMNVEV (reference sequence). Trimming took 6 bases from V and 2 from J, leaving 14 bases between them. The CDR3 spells CASRRVPYAYEQYF. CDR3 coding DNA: TGTGCCAGCAGGCGAGTTCCCTATGCCTACGAGCAGTACTTC.

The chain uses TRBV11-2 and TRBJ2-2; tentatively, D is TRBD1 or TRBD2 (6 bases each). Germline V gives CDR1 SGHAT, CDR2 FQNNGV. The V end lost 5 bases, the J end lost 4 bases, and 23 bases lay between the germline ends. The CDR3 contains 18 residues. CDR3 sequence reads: CASSIPRGIRGSTGELFF. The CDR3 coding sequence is TGTGCCAGCAGCATCCCCAGGGGCATACGGGGGAGCACCGGGGAGCTGTTTTTT.

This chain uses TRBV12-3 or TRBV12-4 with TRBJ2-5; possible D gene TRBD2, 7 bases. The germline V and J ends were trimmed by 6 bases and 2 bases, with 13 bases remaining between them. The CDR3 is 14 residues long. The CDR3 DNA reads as TGTGCCAGCAGCTGGGGGGGCGGTCAAGAGACCCAGTACTTC. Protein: CASSWGGGQETQYF.

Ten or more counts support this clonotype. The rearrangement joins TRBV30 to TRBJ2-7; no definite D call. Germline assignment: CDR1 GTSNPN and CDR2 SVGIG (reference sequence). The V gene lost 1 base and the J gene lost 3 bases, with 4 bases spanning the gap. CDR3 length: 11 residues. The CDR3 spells CAWSGLYEQYF. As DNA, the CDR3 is TGTGCCTGGAGTGGCCTCTACGAGCAGTACTTC.

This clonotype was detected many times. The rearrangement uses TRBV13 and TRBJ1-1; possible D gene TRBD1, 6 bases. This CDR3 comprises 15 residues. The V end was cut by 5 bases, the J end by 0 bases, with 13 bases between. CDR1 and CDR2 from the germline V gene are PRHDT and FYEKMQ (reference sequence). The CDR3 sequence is CASSPLGDMNTEAFF. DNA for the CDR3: TGTGCCAGCAGCCCCTTGGGGGACATGAACACTGAAGCTTTCTTT.

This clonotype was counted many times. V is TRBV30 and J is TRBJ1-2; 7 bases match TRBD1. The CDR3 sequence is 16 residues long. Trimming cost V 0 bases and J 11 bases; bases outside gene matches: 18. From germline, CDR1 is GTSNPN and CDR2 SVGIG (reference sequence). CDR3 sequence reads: CAWSVRRWDSLGGYTF. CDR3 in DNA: TGTGCCTGGAGTGTAAGGAGATGGGACAGCCTTGGAGGTTACACCTTC.

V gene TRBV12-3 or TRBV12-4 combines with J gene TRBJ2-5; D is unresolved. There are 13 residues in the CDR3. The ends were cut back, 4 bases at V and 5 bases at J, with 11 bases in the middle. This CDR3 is CASSSREAETQYF. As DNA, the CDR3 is TGTGCCAGCAGTTCAAGGGAAGCGGAGACCCAGTACTTC.

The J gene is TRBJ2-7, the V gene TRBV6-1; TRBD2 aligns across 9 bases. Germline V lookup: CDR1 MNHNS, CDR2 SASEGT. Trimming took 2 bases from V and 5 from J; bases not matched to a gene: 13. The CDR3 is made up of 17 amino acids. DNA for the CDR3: TGTGCCAGCAGTGAAATCCGGGAAAGCGGGAGGAGGAACGAGCAGTACTTC. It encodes CASSEIRESGRRNEQYF.

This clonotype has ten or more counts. The CDR3 DNA follows: TGTGCCAGCAGTGAAGCGGGACAGGGGGCCTCCTCCTACGAGCAGTACTTC. This encodes CASSEAGQGASSYEQYF. The genes are TRBV2 and TRBJ2-7, with 12 bases identical to TRBD1. The germline V gene encodes CDR1 SNHLY and CDR2 FYNNEI. Trimming removed 0 bases from V and 0 bases from J; junction bases left unmatched: 3. This CDR3 is 17 amino acids long.

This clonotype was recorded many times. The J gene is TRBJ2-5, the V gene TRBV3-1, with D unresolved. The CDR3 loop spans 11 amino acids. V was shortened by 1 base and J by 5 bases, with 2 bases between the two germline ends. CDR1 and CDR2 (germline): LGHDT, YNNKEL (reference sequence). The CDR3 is CASSQAETQYF. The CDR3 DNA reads TGTGCCAGCAGCCAAGCCGAGACCCAGTACTTC.

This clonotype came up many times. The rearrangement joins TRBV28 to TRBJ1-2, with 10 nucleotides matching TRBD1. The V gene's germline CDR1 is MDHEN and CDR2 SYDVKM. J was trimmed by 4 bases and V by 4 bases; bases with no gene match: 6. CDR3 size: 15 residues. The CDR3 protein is CASSSGTGALYGYTF. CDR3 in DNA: TGTGCCAGCAGTTCCGGGACAGGGGCCCTCTATGGCTACACCTTC.

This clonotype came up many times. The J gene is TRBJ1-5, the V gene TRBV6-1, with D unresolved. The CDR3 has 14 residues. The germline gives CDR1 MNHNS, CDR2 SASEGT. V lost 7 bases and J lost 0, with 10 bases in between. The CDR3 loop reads CASNAEYSNQPQHF. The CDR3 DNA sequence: TGTGCCAGCAACGCGGAGTATAGCAATCAGCCCCAGCATTTT.

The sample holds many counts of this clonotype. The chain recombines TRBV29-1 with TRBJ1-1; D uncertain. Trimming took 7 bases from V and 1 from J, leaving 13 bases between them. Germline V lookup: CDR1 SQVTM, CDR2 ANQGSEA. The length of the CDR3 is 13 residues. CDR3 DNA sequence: TGCAGCGCACGGTCAGCGACGAACACTGAAGCTTTCTTT. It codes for CSARSATNTEAFF.

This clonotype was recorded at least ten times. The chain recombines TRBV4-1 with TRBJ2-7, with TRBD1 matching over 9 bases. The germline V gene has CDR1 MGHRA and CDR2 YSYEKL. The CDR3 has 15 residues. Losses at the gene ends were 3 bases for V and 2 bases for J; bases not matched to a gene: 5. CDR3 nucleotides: TGCGCCAGCAGCCACGTGGACAGGGGACCCTACGAGCAGTACTTC. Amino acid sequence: CASSHVDRGPYEQYF.

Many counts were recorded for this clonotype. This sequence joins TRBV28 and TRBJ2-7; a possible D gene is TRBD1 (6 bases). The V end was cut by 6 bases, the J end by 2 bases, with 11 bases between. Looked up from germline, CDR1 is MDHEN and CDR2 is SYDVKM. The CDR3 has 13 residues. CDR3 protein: CASRRQATYEQYF. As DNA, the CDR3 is TGTGCCAGCAGAAGACAGGCAACCTACGAGCAGTACTTC.

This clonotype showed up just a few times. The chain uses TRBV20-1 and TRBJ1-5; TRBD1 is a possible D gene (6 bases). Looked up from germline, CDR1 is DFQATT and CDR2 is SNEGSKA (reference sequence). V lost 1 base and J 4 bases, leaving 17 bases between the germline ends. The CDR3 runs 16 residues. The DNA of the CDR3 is TGCAGTGCTAGAGCAAGGCCCGGGACACCAAATCAGCCCCAGCATTTT. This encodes CSARARPGTPNQPQHF.

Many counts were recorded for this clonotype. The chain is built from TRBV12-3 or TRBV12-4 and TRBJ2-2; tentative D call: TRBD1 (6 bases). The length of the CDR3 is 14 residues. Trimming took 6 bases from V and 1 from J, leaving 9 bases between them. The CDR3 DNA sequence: TGTGCCAGCAGGTCGGACAGGAACACCGGGGAGCTGTTTTTT. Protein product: CASRSDRNTGELFF.

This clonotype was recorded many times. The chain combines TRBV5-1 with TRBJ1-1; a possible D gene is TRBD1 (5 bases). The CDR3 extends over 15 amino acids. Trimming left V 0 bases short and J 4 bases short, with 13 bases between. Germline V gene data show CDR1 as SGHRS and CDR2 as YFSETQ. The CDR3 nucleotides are TGCGCCAGCAGCTTGGAAGTGGGGCACGGCACTGAAGCTTTCTTT. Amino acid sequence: CASSLEVGHGTEAFF.

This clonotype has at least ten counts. CDR3 coding DNA: TGTGCCAGCAGTTCCATCGGGACAGGGGTGCGTGGCTACACCTTC. It translates to CASSSIGTGVRGYTF. The gene calls are TRBV28 and TRBJ1-2; 10 bases are a match to TRBD1. The CDR3 extends over 15 amino acids. V gave up 4 bases and J gave up 7 bases; unmatched junction bases: 9. The germline V gene encodes CDR1 MDHEN and CDR2 SYDVKM.

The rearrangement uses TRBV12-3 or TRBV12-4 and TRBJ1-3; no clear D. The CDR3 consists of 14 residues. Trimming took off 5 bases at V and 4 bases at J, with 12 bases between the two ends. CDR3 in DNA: TGTGCCAGCAGTCCGAGGAAGGTCGGAAACACCATATATTTT. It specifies CASSPRKVGNTIYF.

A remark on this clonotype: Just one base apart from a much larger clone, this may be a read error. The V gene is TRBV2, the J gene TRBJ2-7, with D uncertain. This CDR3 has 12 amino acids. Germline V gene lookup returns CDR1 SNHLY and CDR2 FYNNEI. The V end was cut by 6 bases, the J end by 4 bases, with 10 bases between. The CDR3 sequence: CASSLSWYEQYF. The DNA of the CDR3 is TGTGCCAGCAGCCTAAGTTGGTACGAGCAGTACTTC.

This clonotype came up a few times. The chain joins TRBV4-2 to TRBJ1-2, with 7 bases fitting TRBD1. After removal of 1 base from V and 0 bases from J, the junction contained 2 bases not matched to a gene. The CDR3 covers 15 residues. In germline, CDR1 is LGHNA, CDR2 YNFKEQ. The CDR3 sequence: CASSQGQGSNYGYTF. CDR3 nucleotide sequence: TGTGCCAGCAGCCAAGGACAGGGTTCTAACTATGGCTACACCTTC.

CDR3 protein: CASSPGRPAYGYTF. CDR3 DNA: TGTGCCAGCAGCCCCGGGAGGCCAGCCTATGGCTACACCTTC. This chain joins TRBV11-2 and TRBJ1-2; D ambiguous. Trimming left V 5 bases short and J 4 bases short, with 14 bases between. This CDR3 has 14 residues. Germline CDR1 and CDR2: SGHAT and FQNNGV.

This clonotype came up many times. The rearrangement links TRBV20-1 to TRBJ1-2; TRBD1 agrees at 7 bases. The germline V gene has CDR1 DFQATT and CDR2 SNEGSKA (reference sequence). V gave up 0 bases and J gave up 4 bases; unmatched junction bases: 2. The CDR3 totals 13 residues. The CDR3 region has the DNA TGCAGTGCTAGAGATCAGGGGGGCTATGGCTACACCTTC. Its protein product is CSARDQGGYGYTF.

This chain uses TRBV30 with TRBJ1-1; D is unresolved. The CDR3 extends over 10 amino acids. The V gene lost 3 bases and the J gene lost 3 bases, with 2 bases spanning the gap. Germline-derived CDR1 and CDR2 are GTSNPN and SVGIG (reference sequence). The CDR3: CAWRHTEAFF. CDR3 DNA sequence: TGTGCCTGGAGGCACACTGAAGCTTTCTTT.